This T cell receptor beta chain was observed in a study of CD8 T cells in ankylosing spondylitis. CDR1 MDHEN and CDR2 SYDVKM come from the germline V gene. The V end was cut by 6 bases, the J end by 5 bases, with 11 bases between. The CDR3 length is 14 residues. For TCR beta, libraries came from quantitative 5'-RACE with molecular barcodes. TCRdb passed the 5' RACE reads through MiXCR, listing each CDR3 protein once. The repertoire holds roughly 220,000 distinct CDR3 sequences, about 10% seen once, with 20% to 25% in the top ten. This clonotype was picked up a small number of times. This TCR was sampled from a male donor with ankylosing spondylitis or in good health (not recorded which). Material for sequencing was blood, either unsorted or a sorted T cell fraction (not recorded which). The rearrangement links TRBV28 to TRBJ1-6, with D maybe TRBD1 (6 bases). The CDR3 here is CASSSGQNNSPLHF. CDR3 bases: TGTGCCAGCAGCTCAGGACAGAATAATTCACCCCTCCACTTT.